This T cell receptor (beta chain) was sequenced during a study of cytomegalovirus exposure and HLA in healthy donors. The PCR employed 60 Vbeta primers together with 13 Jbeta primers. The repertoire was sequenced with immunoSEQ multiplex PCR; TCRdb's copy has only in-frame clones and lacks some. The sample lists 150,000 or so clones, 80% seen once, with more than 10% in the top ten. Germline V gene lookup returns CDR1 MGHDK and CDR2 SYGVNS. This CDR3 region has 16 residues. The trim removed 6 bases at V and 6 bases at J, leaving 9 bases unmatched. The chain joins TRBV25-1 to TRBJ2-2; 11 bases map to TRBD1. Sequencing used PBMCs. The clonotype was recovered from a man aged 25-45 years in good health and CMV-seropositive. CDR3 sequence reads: CASSQPGTGGAGELFF. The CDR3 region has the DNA TGTGCCAGCAGCCAGCCCGGGACAGGGGGGGCCGGGGAGCTGTTTTTT.